These 23 T cell receptor beta chains came from one sample sequenced in a study of blood T cell repertoires in COVID-19. Repertoires were generated with immunoSEQ multiplex PCR, while TCRdb's copy carries only in-frame clones and drops some. The data hold more than 150,000 clones, with about 86% observed a single time. Sequencing used peripheral blood. These receptors originate from a man aged 25-45 years with active or convalescent COVID-19.

This chain connects TRBV12-5 to TRBJ2-2; 7 bases are shared with TRBD2. The CDR3 consists of 16 residues. Trimming cost V 2 bases and J 5 bases; bases outside gene matches: 8. The germline V gene has CDR1 LGHNT and CDR2 FRNRAP. The CDR3 region has the DNA TGTGCTAGTGGTTTGTCCGCGGGAGATAGGACCGGGGAGCTGTTTTTT. Translation gives CASGLSAGDRTGELFF.

The J gene is TRBJ1-1, the V gene TRBV5-4; D might be TRBD1 (6 bases). The V end was cut by 0 bases, the J end by 0 bases, with 12 bases between. CDR3 size: 16 residues. Per germline, CDR1 SGHNT and CDR2 YYREEE (reference sequence). CDR3 in DNA: TGTGCCAGCAGCTTGGGGACAGCCCTACTGAACACTGAAGCTTTCTTT. Translated: CASSLGTALLNTEAFF.

The J gene is TRBJ1-3, the V gene TRBV30, with 9 bases lining up with TRBD1. Germline V lookup: CDR1 GTSNPN, CDR2 SVGIG (reference sequence). The CDR3 has 15 residues. V shed 8 bases, J shed 0 bases, and the junction held 8 bases outside the gene matches. The CDR3 coding sequence is TGTGCCCATACCTCGGGACAGGGCTCTGGAAACACCATATATTTT. Translation: CAHTSGQGSGNTIYF.

The V call is TRBV12-5, the J call TRBJ1-1; weak D call: TRBD1 (5 bases). Trimming removed 6 bases from V and 0 bases from J, with 8 bases in between. CDR3 length: 13 amino acids. Looked up from germline, CDR1 is LGHNT and CDR2 is FRNRAP. CDR3 bases: TGTGCTAGTGGACTGACAGTGAACACTGAAGCTTTCTTT. It is translated as CASGLTVNTEAFF.

V usage is TRBV29-1 and J usage is TRBJ1-2; TRBD1 agrees at 11 bases. V lost 4 bases and J lost 8; bases outside the gene matches: 9. The length of the CDR3 is 14 residues. The V gene's germline CDR1 is SQVTM and CDR2 ANQGSEA. The CDR3 region is CSVASGQGGQGYTF. CDR3 nucleotide sequence: TGCAGCGTTGCTTCGGGACAGGGGGGACAGGGCTACACCTTC. Based on the CDR3 plus reference TRBV29-1 and TRBJ1-2, the full variable domain is SAVISQKPSRDICQRGTSLTIQCQVDSQVTMMFWYRQQPGQSLTLIATANQGSEATYESGFVIDKFPISRPNLTFSTLTVSNMSPEDSSIYLCSVASGQGGQGYTFGSGTRLTVV.

Only one count was recorded for this clone. The rearrangement joins TRBV9 to TRBJ1-1; 8 nucleotides agree with TRBD1. Trimming took 1 base from V and 6 from J; bases not matched to a gene: 2. The CDR3 is 13 residues long. Per germline, CDR1 SGDLS and CDR2 YYNGEE. This chain's CDR3 is CASSVMTGAEAFF. The CDR3 coding sequence is TGTGCCAGCAGCGTAATGACAGGGGCTGAAGCTTTCTTT.

The rearrangement links TRBV19 to TRBJ2-1; perhaps TRBD2 as D (6 bases). Germline CDR1 reads LNHDA; CDR2 reads SQIVND (reference sequence). The CDR3 contains 18 residues. Trimming left V 3 bases short and J 0 bases short, with 18 bases between. The DNA for the CDR3 is TGTGCCAGTAGTATCAGGGTAGCGGCCCCGAGCTCCTACAATGAGCAGTTCTTC. Residues: CASSIRVAAPSSYNEQFF.

The genes are TRBV4-2 and TRBJ2-7, with 8 bases aligning to TRBD1. CDR3 length: 21 amino acids. The V and J ends lost 4 bases and 0 bases, in that order; junction bases with no gene match: 23. Germline CDR1 is LGHNA and CDR2 is YNFKEQ. The CDR3 here is CASSRKSSSGQGKEVSYEQYV. The CDR3, as DNA: TGTGCCAGCAGCCGCAAGAGCTCCTCCGGACAGGGAAAGGAAGTCTCCTACGAGCAGTACGTC.

The genes are TRBV10-3 and TRBJ1-1; D is undetermined. CDR3 length: 14 amino acids. CDR1 and CDR2 from the germline V gene are ENHRY and SYGVKD. V was clipped by 10 bases and J by 1 base, with 16 bases between them. The CDR3: CATREPGQNTEAFF. The DNA of the CDR3 is TGTGCCACCCGGGAACCGGGTCAGAACACTGAAGCTTTCTTT.

The chain is built from TRBV6-5 and TRBJ1-2; 7 bases agree with TRBD1. CDR1 MNHEY and CDR2 SVGAGI come from the germline V gene. This CDR3 comprises 15 residues. V lost 4 bases to trimming and J lost 7 bases; unmatched junction nucleotides: 12. This CDR3 reads CASSSTNGTVFGYTF. The CDR3 bases are TGTGCCAGCAGTTCTACCAACGGGACAGTTTTTGGCTACACCTTC.

The chain combines TRBV7-9 with TRBJ2-3, with 7 nucleotides matching TRBD1. This CDR3 contains 15 residues. Trimming removed 5 bases from V and 1 base from J; junction bases left unmatched: 6. CDR1 and CDR2 (germline): SEHNR, FQNEAQ (reference sequence). Written as DNA, the CDR3 is TGTGCCAGCAGCCAAGTTGACAGGGGCACAGATACGCAGTATTTT. The encoded protein is CASSQVDRGTDTQYF.

The V and J genes are TRBV18 and TRBJ1-1; D remains ambiguous. Trimming took off 3 bases at V and 1 base at J, with 6 bases between the two ends. The CDR3 length is 13 residues. In germline, CDR1 is KGHSH, CDR2 LQKENI. In DNA, the CDR3 is TGTGCCAGCTCACCCCGGGAGAACACTGAAGCTTTCTTT. Translation gives CASSPRENTEAFF.

This clone was seen only a few times. The J gene is TRBJ1-5, the V gene TRBV12-3 or TRBV12-4; TRBD1 aligns across 7 bases. V shed 8 bases and J 1 base; nucleotides not matched to a gene: 2. This CDR3 has 13 residues. As DNA, the CDR3 is TGTGCCAGCCAGGGACAGAGCAATCAGCCCCAGCATTTT. This codes for CASQGQSNQPQHF.

The chain is built from TRBV9 and TRBJ2-5; TRBD1 agrees at 8 bases. Looked up from germline, CDR1 is SGDLS and CDR2 is YYNGEE. V was pared by 4 bases and J by 6 bases, with 5 bases of the junction left unmatched. The CDR3 contains 13 residues. CDR3 nucleotides: TGTGCCAGCAGCCTCCGGACAGGGCAGACCCAGTACTTC. Translating gives CASSLRTGQTQYF.

The chain couples TRBV27 to TRBJ2-5; 7 nucleotides agree with TRBD2. This CDR3 contains 15 residues. Trimming removed 6 bases from V and 9 bases from J; junction bases left unmatched: 16. CDR1 is MNHEY and CDR2 is SMNVEV in the germline V gene (reference sequence). CDR3 region: CASRVTGTTLSPQYF. In DNA form, the CDR3 reads TGTGCCAGCAGGGTCACCGGGACTACTTTAAGTCCCCAGTACTTC.

The rearrangement links TRBV18 to TRBJ2-4, with TRBD2 matching over 8 bases. Looked up from germline, CDR1 is KGHSH and CDR2 is LQKENI. This CDR3 has 16 amino acids. Trimming removed 5 bases from V and 6 bases from J; junction bases left unmatched: 12. CDR3 amino acids: CASSATGTGGLNIQYF. CDR3 nucleotides: TGTGCCAGCTCAGCGACCGGCACGGGGGGGCTAAACATTCAGTACTTC.

The rearrangement links TRBV9 to TRBJ1-3, with a weak D call TRBD1 (5 bases). The CDR3 extends over 14 amino acids. V was shortened by 9 bases and J by 2 bases, with 15 bases between the two germline ends. The V gene's germline CDR1 is SGDLS and CDR2 YYNGEE. CDR3 residues: CATAQGPTGNTIYF. The DNA of the CDR3 is TGTGCCACGGCCCAGGGCCCGACTGGAAACACCATATATTTT.

The V gene is TRBV10-3, the J gene TRBJ2-3; D may be TRBD2 (6 bases). Germline-derived CDR1 and CDR2 are ENHRY and SYGVKD. V shed 6 bases and J shed 3 bases, with 19 bases lying between them. The CDR3 covers 16 residues. The CDR3 protein is CAISAWGEERTDTQYF. CDR3 sequence (DNA): TGTGCCATCAGCGCATGGGGGGAAGAGCGAACAGATACGCAGTATTTT.

J is TRBJ2-7 and V is TRBV28, with D maybe TRBD1 (6 bases). In germline, CDR1 is MDHEN, CDR2 SYDVKM. Deletions cut 10 bases from V and 0 bases from J, with 16 bases between. The CDR3 covers 14 residues. The CDR3 loop is CATRRQGISYEQYV. The CDR3 DNA reads as TGTGCCACCCGGCGGCAGGGGATCTCCTACGAGCAGTACGTC.

The genes are TRBV2 and TRBJ1-5, with D maybe TRBD1 (5 bases). The V gene's germline CDR1 is SNHLY and CDR2 FYNNEI. Trimming left V 3 bases short and J 5 bases short, with 11 bases between. The CDR3 contains 14 residues. DNA for the CDR3: TGTGCCAGCAGTGACGGGGGGATCTATCAGCCCCAGCATTTT. It specifies CASSDGGIYQPQHF. Full variable domain (missing parts from reference TRBV2 and TRBJ1-5): EPEVTQTPSHQVTQMGQEVILRCVPISNHLYFYWYRQILGQKVEFLVSFYNNEISEKSEIFDDQFSVERPDGSNFTLKIRSTKLEDSAMYFCASSDGGIYQPQHFGDGTRLSIL.

The J gene is TRBJ2-2, the V gene TRBV5-1; D is perhaps TRBD2 (5 bases). The V gene's germline CDR1 is SGHRS and CDR2 YFSETQ. Trimming cost V 0 bases and J 14 bases, with 23 bases left between them. The CDR3 loop spans 16 amino acids. As DNA, the CDR3 is TGCGCCAGCAGCTTGGAGGGCCAGGCCCCACAGCGGCCCCTGTTTTTT. Translated: CASSLEGQAPQRPLFF.

The chain has TRBV5-1 and TRBJ2-2; 7 nucleotides match TRBD1. Germline CDR1 and CDR2: SGHRS and YFSETQ. The CDR3 length is 14 residues. Trimming took 0 bases from V and 6 from J; bases not matched to a gene: 2. For the CDR3, the DNA is TGCGCCAGCAGCTTGGGACAGGGATCCGGGGAGCTGTTTTTT. This codes for CASSLGQGSGELFF.

This clone was observed a handful of times. The chain links TRBV3-1 (or the pseudogene TRBV3-2) to TRBJ2-5; 11 positions agree with TRBD2. Germline V lookup: CDR1 LGHDT, CDR2 YNNKEL (reference sequence). V was pared by 7 bases and J by 0 bases, with 16 bases of the junction left unmatched. CDR3 length equals 19 residues. DNA for the CDR3: TGTGCCAGCACCCTATTTGGGGGACTAGCGGATTCCTACCAAGAGACCCAGTACTTC. Amino acid sequence: CASTLFGGLADSYQETQYF.